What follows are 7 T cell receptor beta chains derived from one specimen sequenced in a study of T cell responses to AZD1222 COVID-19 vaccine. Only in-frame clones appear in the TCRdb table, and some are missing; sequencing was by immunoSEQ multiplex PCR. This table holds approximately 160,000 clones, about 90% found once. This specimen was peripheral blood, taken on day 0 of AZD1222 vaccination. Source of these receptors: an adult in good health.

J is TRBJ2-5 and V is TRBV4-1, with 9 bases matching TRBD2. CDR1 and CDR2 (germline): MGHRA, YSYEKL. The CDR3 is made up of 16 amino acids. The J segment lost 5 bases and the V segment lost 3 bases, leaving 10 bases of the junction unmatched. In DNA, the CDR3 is TGCGCCAGCAGCCATAGGGCGGGAGGGGGTGTGGAGACCCAGTACTTC. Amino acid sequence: CASSHRAGGGVETQYF.

DNA of the CDR3: TGTGCCAGCCCGCCCTGGTGGCTGAACTACGAGCAGTACTTC. Amino acids: CASPPWWLNYEQYF. The chain links TRBV28 to TRBJ2-7; D is unclear. This CDR3 region has 14 residues. The germline V gene has CDR1 MDHEN and CDR2 SYDVKM. V was cut by 8 bases and J by 3 bases, with 17 bases left in between.

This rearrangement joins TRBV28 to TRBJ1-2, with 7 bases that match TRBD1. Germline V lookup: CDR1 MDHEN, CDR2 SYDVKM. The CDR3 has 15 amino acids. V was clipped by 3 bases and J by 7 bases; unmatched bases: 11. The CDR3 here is CASSLAYRGKGGYTF. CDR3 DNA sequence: TGTGCCAGCAGTTTGGCCTACAGGGGAAAGGGTGGCTACACCTTC.

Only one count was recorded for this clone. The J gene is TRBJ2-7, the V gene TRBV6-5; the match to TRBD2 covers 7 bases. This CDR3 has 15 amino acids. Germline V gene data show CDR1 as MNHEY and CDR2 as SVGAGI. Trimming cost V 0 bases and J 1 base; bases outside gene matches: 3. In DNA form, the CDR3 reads TGTGCCAGCAGTTACTCGACTAGCTTGTCCTACGAGCAGTACTTC. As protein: CASSYSTSLSYEQYF.

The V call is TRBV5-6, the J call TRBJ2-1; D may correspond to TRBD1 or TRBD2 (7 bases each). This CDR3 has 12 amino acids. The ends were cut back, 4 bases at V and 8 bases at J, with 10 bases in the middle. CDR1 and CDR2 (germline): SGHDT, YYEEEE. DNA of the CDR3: TGTGCCAGCAGCCCAGGGGGGGATGAGCAGTTCTTC. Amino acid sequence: CASSPGGDEQFF.

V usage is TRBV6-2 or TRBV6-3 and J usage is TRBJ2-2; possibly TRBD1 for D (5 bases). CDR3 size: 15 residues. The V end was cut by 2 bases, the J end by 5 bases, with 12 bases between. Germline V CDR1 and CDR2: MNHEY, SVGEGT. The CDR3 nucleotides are TGTGCCAGCAGTTACCCAGGGATTAGGACCGGGGAGCTGTTTTTT. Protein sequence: CASSYPGIRTGELFF.

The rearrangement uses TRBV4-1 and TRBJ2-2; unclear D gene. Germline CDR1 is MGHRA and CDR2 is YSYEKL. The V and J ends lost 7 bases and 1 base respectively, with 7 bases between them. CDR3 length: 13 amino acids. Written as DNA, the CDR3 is TGCGCCAGCAAGGGCGGGAACACCGGGGAGCTGTTTTTT. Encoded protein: CASKGGNTGELFF.